This T cell receptor (beta chain) was recorded in a study of blood T cell repertoires in COVID-19. Overall study context: COVID-19 samples collected from the United States, Italy and Spain covered acute and convalescent phases. The cDNA or gDNA used as material had been derived from T cells, B-cell-depleted T cells, or PBMCs.

There are 14 residues in the CDR3. Germline V CDR1 and CDR2: LNHNV, YYDKDF (reference sequence). Trimming pared 3 bases from V and 8 bases from J, leaving 16 bases between. Under the authors' procedure: Reference gene primer amplification in the assay estimated nucleated cell counts. TCRdb keeps only in-frame clones here, not all; method: immunoSEQ multiplex PCR. Clonal size and the V and J genes are those of that table, whereas D and trimming came from the DNA. The profile shows about 180,000 clones, about 85% of them singletons. This clone occurred a few times. Enrolled during active infection, Seattle patients were then followed longitudinally.

Sequenced sample: peripheral blood. This rearrangement joins TRBV15 to TRBJ1-2; D gene uncertain. The receptor comes from a person aged 65-85 years with COVID-19, enrolled during active disease. In nucleotides, the CDR3 is TGTGCCACCAGCAGCTACGATGTAACGGGGGGCTACACCTTC. This gives the protein CATSSYDVTGGYTF.